This TCR beta chain appears in the sequencing data of a study of blood T cell repertoires in COVID-19. Study-level information: Sites in the United States, Italy and Spain provided acute and convalescent COVID-19 samples. Sources were T cells, B-cell-depleted T cells, or PBMCs; the material itself was cDNA or gDNA.

Original analysis: Amplification of reference gene primers was used by the study to estimate nucleated cell counts. The repertoire was sequenced with immunoSEQ multiplex PCR; TCRdb's copy has only in-frame clones and lacks some. The DNA was the basis for D and trimming; V, J and clone size are from that table. The table shows about 150,000 clones, with over 70% occurring only once. V lost 4 bases and J lost 0, with 7 bases in between. The CDR3 totals 15 residues. Germline values: CDR1 SNHLY, CDR2 FYNNEI. The TCR comes from a man aged 45-60 years with active or convalescent COVID-19. J is TRBJ1-6 and V is TRBV2; unclear D gene. The sequenced sample consisted of peripheral blood. CDR3 sequence: CASSVDSSYNSPLHF. The CDR3 DNA reads TGTGCCAGCAGTGTCGATAGCTCCTATAATTCACCCCTCCACTTT. Based on the CDR3 plus reference TRBV2 and TRBJ1-6, the full variable domain is EPEVTQTPSHQVTQMGQEVILRCVPISNHLYFYWYRQILGQKVEFLVSFYNNEISEKSEIFDDQFSVERPDGSNFTLKIRSTKLEDSAMYFCASSVDSSYNSPLHFGNGTRLTVT.